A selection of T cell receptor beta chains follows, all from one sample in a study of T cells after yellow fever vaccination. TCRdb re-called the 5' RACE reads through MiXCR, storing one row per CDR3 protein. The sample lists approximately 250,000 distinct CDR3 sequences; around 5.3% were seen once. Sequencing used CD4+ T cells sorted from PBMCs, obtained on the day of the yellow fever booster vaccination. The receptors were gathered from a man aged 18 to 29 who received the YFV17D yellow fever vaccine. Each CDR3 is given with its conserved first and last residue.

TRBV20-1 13 CSAATAGNQPQHF
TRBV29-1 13 CSVVTGASDTQYF
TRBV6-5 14 CASSYRTGADTQYF
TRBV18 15 CASSSGRSISYEQYF
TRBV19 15 CASSIGGNRLDGYTF
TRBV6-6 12 CASSYAQGDEYF
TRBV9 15 CASSVGGNHYNEQFF
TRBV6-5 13 CASRDGWNEKLFF
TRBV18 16 CASSPGRLAVQETQYF
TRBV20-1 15 CSARDPKGPNEKLFF
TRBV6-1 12 CAIRGQTYEQYF
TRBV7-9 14 CASSFYGSYNEQFF
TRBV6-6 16 CASSNGRQGGNSPLHF
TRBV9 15 CASSGRLAAYNEQFF
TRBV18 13 CASSPSTDREANF
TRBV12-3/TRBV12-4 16 CASSFRGRLSTDTQYF
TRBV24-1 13 CATWTGYFTEAFF
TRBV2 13 CASREDSPDGYTF
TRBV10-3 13 CAISAEANTEAFF
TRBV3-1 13 CASSQEDRDTQYF
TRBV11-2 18 CASTHPRGGKSYNSPLHF
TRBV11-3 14 CASSLGSREETQYF
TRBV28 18 CASSLPLRGGLSYNEQFF
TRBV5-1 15 CASSLAPGALVTQYF
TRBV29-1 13 CSVARGVVGGYTF
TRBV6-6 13 CASSKVPENEQFF
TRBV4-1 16 CASSLGAWLAGAEAFF
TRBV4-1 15 CASSEMGQGLGAQFF
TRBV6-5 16 CASSYRGLGSGYEQYF
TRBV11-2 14 CASRRIGGQETQYF
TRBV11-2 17 CASSLGRRGTAPDTQYF
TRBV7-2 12 CASSSPWGEQYF
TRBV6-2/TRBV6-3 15 CASSSRQGPGQPQHF
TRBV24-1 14 CATSDLSPRNEQFF